This T cell receptor beta chain derives from a study of glioma-infiltrating T cells (dated by TCRdb to about 2016). About the study as a whole: TCR alpha- and beta-chain repertoires were sequenced from glioma tissue, non-neoplastic brain tissue and matched peripheral blood mononuclear cells. To gauge divergence between tissue and blood T-cell populations, every tissue-infiltrating repertoire was compared against the peripheral blood repertoire from the same patient. Three low-grade glioma patients, several primary glioblastoma patients, and three non-glioma patients who contributed non-neoplastic brain tissue made up the paired cohort. The paper's findings and limits, for the study overall: Only a very small number of CDR3 sequences turned up in both tissue and blood, a result put down to high CDR3 diversity combined with limited sampling. Group comparisons rested on small numbers: three non-neoplastic, three low-grade glioma and roughly eight glioblastoma patients. VJ-independent divergence between tissue and blood was lower than expected in non-neoplastic patients but higher than expected in all gliomas, particularly low-grade gliomas.

Only one count was recorded for this clonotype. The target of this receptor is not known. One end of the junction is discordant with germline, which a read error may explain. In the germline V gene (reference sequence), CDR1 corresponds to MNHNY and CDR2 to SVGAGI. From the cysteine up to the phenylalanine, the CDR3 has a length of 14 residues. Only CDR3 DNA is held: 42 bases, read in frame from base 1. The iRepertoire nested amplicon-rescue multiplex PCR (arm-PCR) platform was used to amplify TCR alpha and beta CDR3 regions from RNA. The input for one-step reverse transcription and amplification was roughly 100-450 ng of either tissue mRNA or PBMC total RNA. After bead purification, a secondary multiplex PCR added Illumina adapters, and libraries were gel-purified between 200 and 400 bp. The libraries contained internal 6-nucleotide barcodes that were used for demultiplexing. Sequencing of libraries was performed on an Illumina MiSeq with 2x220 or 2x250 nucleotide paired-end reads. Turning to the authors' computational methods: Paired reads were merged using FLASH 1.2.11 and aligned with BWA-MEM to the GRCh37 human genome, and TRA and TRB reads were then extracted. For V and J assignment, an IMGT-derived reference of cassette sequences and CDR3 motifs that included pseudogenes was used. Reads were translated in three frames, and productive CDR3s were defined by a C…FGXG motif without stop codons. A clonotype was defined as a unique combination of a V-J cassette pair and a CDR3 amino acid sequence. Filtering of reads was based on Hamming distance, with the threshold set by the sequence error rate of each sample in mapped regions. TCRdb cleaned the public reads at Q25 with fastp, built clones with MiXCR and kept in-frame beta chains. Each entry is one CDR3 protein sequence, shown with its most common DNA and genes. TCRdb's processing, not the study's, gives the V and J calls here. The table for this sample lists 100,000 to 150,000 distinct CDR3 sequences; 20% to 25% of them were counted only once. Of the sample, about 16% is held by the ten largest clones.

Sequencing was done on a sample of glioma tissue, nonneoplastic brain tissue, or PBMCs (not recorded which). Here the chain combines TRBV6-6 and TRBJ2-7, with 8 junctional bases fitting TRBD1. This sequence originates from a human donor with low-grade glioma or glioblastoma, undergoing nonglioma brain surgery, or in good health (not recorded which). The bases read TGTGCCAGCACCCTGACAGGGGCGTTCTACGATCAGTGCTTC. Translated, it reads CASTLTGAFYDQCF.